Sequencing of this T cell receptor (beta chain) was carried out in a study of beta chain features in type 1 diabetes. Study context: Examination covered some 99,000,000 sorted cells spanning all samples.

Study-wide results and caveats: HLA influence on TCRB rearrangement stayed unresolved here. Patients' naive, central memory and regulatory TCRB repertoires appeared more alike than those of healthy donors. VDJ junctions sequenced from type 1 diabetes patients showed fewer insertions and more deletions.

This clone was seen many times. The target antigen is unknown. The authors reverse transcribed all of the isolated RNA, so sequencing captured expressed TCRB transcripts. Data came from immunoSEQ multiplex PCR; TCRdb stores just in-frame clones and leaves some out. The top ten hold more than 6.5% of the sample, which has hundreds of thousands of clones, roughly 15% seen once. Trimming took off 5 bases at V and 8 bases at J, with 12 bases between the two ends. The germline gives CDR1 SEHNR, CDR2 FQNEAQ (reference sequence). The CDR3 spans 13 residues. Material for sequencing was central memory CD4+ T cells from blood. The V call is TRBV7-9, the J call TRBJ1-4; unclear D gene. This TCR was sampled from a man between 25 and 39 years old in good health. The CDR3 spells CASSPGAGEKLFF. CDR3 DNA sequence: TGTGCCAGCAGCCCCGGCGCGGGAGAAAAACTGTTTTTT.